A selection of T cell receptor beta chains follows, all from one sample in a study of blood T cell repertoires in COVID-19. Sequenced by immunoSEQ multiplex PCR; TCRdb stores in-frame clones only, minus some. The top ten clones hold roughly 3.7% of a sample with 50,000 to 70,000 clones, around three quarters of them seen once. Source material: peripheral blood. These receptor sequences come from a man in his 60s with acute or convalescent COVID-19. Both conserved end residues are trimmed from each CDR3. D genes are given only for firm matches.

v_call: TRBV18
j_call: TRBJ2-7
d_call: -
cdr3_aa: ASSPGSGISYEQY

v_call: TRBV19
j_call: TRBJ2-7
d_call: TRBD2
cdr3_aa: ASRGGNYEQY

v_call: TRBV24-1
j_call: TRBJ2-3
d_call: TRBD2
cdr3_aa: ATSARRGLAEITDTQY

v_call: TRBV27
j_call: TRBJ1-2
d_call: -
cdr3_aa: ASSLRFPTTVNYGYT

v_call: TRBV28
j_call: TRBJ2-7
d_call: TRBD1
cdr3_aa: ASIPPLGPGGASHEQY

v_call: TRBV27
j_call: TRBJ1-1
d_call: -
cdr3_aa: ASSFYDRLTEAF

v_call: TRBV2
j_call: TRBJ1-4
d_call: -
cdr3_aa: ASSADRMETNEKLF

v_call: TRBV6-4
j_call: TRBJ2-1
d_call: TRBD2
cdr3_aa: ASSDPLWGGSRLNEQF

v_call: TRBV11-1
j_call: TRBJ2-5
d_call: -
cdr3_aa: ASSILQALQETQY

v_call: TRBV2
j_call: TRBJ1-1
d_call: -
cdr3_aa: ASSEGTGGYV

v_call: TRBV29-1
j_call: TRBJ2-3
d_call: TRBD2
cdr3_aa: SAPRLAGATDTQY

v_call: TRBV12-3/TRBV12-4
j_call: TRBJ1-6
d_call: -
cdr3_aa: ASSLPGGSPLH

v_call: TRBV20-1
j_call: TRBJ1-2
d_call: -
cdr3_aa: SASPGLGYGYT

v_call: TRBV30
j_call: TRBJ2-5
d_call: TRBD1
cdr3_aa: AWSVTGETQY

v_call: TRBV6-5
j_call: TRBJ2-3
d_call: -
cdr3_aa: ASRGAGRRTDTQY

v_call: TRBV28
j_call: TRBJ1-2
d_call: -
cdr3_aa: ASTVPGLSYGYT

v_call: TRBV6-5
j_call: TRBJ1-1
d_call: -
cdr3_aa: ASSYDSANTEAF

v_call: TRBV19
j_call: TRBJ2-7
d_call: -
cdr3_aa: ASSSRGAVEQY

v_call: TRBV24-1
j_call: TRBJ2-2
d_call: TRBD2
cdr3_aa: ATRPGLAGGTNTGELF

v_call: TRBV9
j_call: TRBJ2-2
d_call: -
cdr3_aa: ASSVAGSGAGELF

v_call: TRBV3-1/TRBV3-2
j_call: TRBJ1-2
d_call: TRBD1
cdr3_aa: ASSQKRTGGRDFYGYT

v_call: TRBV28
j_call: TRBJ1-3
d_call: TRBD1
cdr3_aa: ASSTARDSSGNTIY

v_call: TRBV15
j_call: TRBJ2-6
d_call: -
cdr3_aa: ATSRVFGQVLT

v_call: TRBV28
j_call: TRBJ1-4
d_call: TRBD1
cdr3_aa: ASSPPGQVYLF

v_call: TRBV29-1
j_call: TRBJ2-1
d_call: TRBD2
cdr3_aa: SVVGGAGGEQF

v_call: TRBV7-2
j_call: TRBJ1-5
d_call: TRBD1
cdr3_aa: ASSEQGSNQPQH

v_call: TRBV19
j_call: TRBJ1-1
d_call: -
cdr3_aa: ASRPLDGAAREAF

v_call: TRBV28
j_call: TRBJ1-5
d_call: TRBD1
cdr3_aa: ASSKQGAGNQPQH

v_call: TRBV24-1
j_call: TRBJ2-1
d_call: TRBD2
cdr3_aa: ATSDPFTSGGYNEQF

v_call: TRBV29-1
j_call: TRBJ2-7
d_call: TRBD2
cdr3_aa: SVTGEGDEQY

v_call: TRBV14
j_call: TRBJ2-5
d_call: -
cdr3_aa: ASSQRSSQETQY

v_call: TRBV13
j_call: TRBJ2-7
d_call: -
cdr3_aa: ASSPEGAGPYEQY

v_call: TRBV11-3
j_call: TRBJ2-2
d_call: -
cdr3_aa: ASSPGATGELF

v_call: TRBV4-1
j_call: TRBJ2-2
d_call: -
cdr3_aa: ASSQGRYTGELF

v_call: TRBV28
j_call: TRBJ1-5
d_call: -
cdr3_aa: ASSGTPGDNQPQH

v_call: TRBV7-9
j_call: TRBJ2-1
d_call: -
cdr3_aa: ASSLGWGREWFEQF

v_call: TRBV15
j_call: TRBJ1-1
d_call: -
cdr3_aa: ATSRAIEEAF

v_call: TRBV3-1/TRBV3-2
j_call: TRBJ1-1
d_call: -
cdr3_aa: AAAGWDTEAF

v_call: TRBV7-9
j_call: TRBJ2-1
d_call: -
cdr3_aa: ASRTAGYNEQF

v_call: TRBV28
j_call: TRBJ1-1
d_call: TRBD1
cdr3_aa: ASSNPGGMNTEAF

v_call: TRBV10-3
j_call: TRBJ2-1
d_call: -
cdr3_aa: AISRPRGAVNNEQF

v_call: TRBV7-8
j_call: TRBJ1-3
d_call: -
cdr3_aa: ASSLKGAGNTIY

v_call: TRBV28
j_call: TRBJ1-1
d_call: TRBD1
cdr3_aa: ASDRGPTEAF